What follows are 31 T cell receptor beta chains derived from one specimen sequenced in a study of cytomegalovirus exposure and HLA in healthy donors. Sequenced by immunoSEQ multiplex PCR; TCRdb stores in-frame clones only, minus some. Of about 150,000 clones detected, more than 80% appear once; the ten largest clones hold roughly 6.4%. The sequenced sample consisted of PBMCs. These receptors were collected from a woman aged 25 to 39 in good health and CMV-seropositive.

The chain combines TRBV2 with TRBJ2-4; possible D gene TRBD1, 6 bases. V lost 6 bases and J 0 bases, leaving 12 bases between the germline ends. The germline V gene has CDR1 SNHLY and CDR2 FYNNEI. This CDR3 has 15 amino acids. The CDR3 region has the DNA TGTGCCAGCAGCGGACAGTCCCTAGCCAAAAACATTCAGTACTTC. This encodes CASSGQSLAKNIQYF.

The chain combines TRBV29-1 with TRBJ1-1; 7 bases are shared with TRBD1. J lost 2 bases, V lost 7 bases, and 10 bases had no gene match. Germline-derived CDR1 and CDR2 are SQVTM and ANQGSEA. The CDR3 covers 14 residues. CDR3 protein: CSALARGRNTEAFF. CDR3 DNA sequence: TGCAGCGCCCTGGCGAGGGGGCGAAACACTGAAGCTTTCTTT.

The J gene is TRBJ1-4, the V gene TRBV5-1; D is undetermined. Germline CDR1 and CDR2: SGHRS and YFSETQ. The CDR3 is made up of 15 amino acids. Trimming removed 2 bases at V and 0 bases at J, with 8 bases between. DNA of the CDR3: TGCGCCAGCAGCTTCGGGGTTGCAACTAATGAAAAACTGTTTTTT. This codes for CASSFGVATNEKLFF.

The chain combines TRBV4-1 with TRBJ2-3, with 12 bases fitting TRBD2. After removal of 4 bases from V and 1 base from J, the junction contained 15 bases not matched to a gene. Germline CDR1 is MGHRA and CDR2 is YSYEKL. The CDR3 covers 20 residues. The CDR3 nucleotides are TGCGCCAGCAGCCGCAAATCTCTAGCGGGAGGGCCTAAGGGCACAGATACGCAGTATTTT. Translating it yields CASSRKSLAGGPKGTDTQYF.

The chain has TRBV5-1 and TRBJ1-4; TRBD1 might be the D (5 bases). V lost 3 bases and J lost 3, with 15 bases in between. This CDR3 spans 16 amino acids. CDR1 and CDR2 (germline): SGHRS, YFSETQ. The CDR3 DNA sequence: TGCGCCAGCAGCTCCAGGGCGACGGCGGCTAATGAAAAACTGTTTTTT. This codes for CASSSRATAANEKLFF.

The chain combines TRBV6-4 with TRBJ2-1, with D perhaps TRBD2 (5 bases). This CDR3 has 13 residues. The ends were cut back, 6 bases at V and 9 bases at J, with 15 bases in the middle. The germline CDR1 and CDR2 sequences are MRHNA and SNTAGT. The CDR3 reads CASSPAAGGEQFF. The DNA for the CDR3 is TGTGCCAGCAGCCCCGCCGCAGGAGGTGAGCAGTTCTTC.

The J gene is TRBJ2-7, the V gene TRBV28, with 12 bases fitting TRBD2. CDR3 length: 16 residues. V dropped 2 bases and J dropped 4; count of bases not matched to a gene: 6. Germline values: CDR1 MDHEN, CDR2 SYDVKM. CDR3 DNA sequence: TGTGCCAGCAGTTTACTACTGACTAGCGGGAGATACGAGCAGTACTTC. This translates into CASSLLLTSGRYEQYF.

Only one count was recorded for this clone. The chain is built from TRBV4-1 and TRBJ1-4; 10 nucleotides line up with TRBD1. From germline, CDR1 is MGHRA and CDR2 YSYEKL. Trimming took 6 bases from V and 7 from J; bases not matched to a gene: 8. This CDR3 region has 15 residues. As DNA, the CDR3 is TGCGCCAGCAGTCAGGACCGGGACAGGGGTGAAAAACTGTTTTTT. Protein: CASSQDRDRGEKLFF.

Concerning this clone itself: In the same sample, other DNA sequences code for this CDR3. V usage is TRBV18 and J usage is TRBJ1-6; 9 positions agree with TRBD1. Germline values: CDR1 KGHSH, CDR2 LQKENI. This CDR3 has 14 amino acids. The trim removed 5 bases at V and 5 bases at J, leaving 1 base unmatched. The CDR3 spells CASSRDRDNSPLHF. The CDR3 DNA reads TGTGCCAGCTCAAGGGACAGGGATAATTCACCCCTCCACTTT. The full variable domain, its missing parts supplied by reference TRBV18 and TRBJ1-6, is NAGVMQNPRHLVRRRGQEARLRCSPMKGHSHVYWYRQLPEEGLKFMVYLQKENIIDESGMPKERFSAEFPKEGPSILRIQQVVRGDSAAYFCASSRDRDNSPLHFGNGTRLTVT.

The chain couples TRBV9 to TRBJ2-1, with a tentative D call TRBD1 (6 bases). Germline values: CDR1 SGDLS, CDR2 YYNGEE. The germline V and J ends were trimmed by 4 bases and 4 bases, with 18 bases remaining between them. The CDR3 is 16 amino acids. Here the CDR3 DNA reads TGTGCCAGCAGCCCTAATTCGGGACATCGATACAATGAGCAGTTCTTC. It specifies CASSPNSGHRYNEQFF.

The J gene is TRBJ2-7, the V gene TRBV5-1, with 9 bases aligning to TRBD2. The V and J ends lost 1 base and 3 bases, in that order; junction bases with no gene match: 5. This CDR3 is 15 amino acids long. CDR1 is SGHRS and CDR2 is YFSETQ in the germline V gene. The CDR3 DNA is TGCGCCAGCAGCTTGTCCAGCGGGGGGTTCTACGAGCAGTACTTC. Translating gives CASSLSSGGFYEQYF. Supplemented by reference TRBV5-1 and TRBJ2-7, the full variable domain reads KAGVTQTPRYLIKTRGQQVTLSCSPISGHRSVSWYQQTPGQGLQFLFEYFSETQRNKGNFPGRFSGRQFSNSRSEMNVSTLELGDSALYLCASSLSSGGFYEQYFGPGTRLTVT.

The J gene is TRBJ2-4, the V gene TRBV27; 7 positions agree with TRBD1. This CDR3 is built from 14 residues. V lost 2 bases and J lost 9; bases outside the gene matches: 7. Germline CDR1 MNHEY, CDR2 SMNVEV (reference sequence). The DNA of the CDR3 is TGTGCCAGCAGTTTAACCGGGACAGATCGCATTCAGTACTTC. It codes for CASSLTGTDRIQYF.

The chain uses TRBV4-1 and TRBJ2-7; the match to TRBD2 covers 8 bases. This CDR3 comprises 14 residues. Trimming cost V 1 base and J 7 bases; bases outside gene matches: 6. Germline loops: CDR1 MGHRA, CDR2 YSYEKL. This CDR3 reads CASSQASRGGEQYF. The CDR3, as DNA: TGCGCCAGCAGCCAAGCCAGCCGGGGGGGGGAGCAGTACTTC.

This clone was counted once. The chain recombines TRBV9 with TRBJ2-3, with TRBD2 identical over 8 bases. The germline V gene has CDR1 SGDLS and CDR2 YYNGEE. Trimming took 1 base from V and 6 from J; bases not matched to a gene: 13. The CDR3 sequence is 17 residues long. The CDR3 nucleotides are TGTGCCAGCAGCGTACCGCTGACTAGCGAGGGGTTGGATACGCAGTATTTT. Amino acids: CASSVPLTSEGLDTQYF.

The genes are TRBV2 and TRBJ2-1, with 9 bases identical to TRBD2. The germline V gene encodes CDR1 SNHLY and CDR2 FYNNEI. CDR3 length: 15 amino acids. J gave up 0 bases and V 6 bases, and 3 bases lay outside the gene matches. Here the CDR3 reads CASRDSGSSYNEQFF. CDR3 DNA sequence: TGTGCCAGCAGGGATAGCGGGAGCTCCTACAATGAGCAGTTCTTC. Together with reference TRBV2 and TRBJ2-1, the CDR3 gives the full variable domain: EPEVTQTPSHQVTQMGQEVILRCVPISNHLYFYWYRQILGQKVEFLVSFYNNEISEKSEIFDDQFSVERPDGSNFTLKIRSTKLEDSAMYFCASRDSGSSYNEQFFGPGTRLTVL.

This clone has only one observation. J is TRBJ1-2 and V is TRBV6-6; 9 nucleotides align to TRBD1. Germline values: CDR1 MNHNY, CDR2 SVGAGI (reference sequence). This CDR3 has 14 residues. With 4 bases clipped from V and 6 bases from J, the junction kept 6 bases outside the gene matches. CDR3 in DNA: TGTGCCAGCAGTTCCACTCGACAGGGGGATGGCTACACCTTC. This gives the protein CASSSTRQGDGYTF.

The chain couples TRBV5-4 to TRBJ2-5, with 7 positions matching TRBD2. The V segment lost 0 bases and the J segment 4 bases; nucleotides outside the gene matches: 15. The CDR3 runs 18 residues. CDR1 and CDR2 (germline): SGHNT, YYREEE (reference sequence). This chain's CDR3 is CASSLGFVDREGGETQYF. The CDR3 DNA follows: TGTGCCAGCAGCTTGGGGTTCGTGGATAGGGAGGGTGGAGAGACCCAGTACTTC.

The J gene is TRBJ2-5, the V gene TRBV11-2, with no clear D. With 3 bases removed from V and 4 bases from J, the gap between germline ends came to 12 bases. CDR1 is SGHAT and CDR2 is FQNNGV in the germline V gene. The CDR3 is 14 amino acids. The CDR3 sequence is CASSFLYSGETQYF. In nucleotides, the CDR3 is TGTGCCAGCAGCTTCCTCTACAGTGGAGAGACCCAGTACTTC. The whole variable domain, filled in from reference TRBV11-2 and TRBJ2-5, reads EAGVAQSPRYKIIEKRQSVAFWCNPISGHATLYWYQQILGQGPKLLIQFQNNGVVDDSQLPKDRFSAERLKGVDSTLKIQPAKLEDSAVYLCASSFLYSGETQYFGPGTRLLVL.

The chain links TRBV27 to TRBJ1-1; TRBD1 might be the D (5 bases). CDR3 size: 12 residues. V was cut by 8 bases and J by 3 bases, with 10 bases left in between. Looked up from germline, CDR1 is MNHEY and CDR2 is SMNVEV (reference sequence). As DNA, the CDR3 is TGTGCCAGCTCTCGGGGGGACACTGAAGCTTTCTTT. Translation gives CASSRGDTEAFF.

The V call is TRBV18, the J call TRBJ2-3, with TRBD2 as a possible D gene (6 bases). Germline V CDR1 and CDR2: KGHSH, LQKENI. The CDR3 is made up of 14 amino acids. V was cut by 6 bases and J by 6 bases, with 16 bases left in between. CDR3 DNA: TGTGCCAGCTCCAGCGGGCCGGGGCTCGATACGCAGTATTTT. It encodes CASSSGPGLDTQYF.

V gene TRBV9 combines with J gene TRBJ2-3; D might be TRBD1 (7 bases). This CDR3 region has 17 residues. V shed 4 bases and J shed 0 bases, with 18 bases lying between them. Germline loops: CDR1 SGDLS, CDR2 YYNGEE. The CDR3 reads CASSLPGGRASTDTQYF. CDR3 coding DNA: TGTGCCAGCAGCCTCCCAGGGGGGCGGGCTAGCACAGATACGCAGTATTTT.

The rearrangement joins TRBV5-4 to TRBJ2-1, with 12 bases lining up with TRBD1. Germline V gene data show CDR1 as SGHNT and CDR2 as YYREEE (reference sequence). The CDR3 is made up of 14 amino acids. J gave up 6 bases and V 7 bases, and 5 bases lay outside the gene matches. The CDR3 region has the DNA TGTGCCAGCGAGGGACAGGGGGCGATCAATGAGCAGTTCTTC. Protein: CASEGQGAINEQFF.

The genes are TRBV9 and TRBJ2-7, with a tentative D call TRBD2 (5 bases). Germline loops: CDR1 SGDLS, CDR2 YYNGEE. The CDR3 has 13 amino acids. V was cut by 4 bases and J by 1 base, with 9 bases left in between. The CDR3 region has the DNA TGTGCCAGCAGCCCCCCGGGGTCCTACGAGCAGTACTTC. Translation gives CASSPPGSYEQYF.

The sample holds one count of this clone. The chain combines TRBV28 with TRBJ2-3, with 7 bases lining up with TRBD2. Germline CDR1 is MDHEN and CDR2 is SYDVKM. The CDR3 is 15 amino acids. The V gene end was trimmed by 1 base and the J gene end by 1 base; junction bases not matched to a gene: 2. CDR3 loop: CASSLSAGGTDTQYF. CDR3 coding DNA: TGTGCCAGCAGTTTATCTGCGGGAGGCACAGATACGCAGTATTTT.

The CDR3 reads CASSFKPPGVGELFF. The CDR3 DNA sequence: TGTGCCAGCAGTTTCAAACCCCCAGGGGTGGGGGAGCTGTTTTTT. This sequence joins TRBV28 and TRBJ2-2; TRBD1 is a possible D gene (6 bases). V lost 3 bases to trimming and J lost 8 bases, with 16 bases between them. The germline gives CDR1 MDHEN, CDR2 SYDVKM. This CDR3 has 15 amino acids.

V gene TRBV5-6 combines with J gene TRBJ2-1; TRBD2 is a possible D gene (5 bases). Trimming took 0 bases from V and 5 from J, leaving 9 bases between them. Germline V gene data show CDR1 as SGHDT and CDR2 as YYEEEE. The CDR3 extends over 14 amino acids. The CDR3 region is CASSLGGSHNEQFF. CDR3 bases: TGTGCCAGCAGCTTGGGTGGGAGTCACAATGAGCAGTTCTTC.

For the CDR3, the DNA is TGTGCCAGCAGCTCTGATGGGGGGAGTAGCAATCAGCCCCAGCATTTT. It encodes CASSSDGGSSNQPQHF. The chain employs TRBV5-6 and TRBJ1-5, with D maybe TRBD1 (5 bases). CDR1 is SGHDT, CDR2 YYEEEE, per germline. The CDR3 spans 16 residues. The ends were cut back, 3 bases at V and 0 bases at J, with 13 bases in the middle.

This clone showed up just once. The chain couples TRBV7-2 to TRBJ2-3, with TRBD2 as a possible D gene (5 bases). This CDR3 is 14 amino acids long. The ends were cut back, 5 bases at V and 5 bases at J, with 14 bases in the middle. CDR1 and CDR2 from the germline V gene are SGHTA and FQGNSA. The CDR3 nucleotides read TGTGCCAGCAGCCTGCGGACTTTGAAAGATACGCAGTATTTT. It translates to CASSLRTLKDTQYF.

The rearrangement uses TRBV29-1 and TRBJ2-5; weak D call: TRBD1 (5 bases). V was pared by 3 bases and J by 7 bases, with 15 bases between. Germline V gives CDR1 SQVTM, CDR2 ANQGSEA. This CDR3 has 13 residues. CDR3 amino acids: CSVEITGLGTQYF. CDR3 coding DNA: TGCAGCGTTGAGATCACAGGTTTAGGGACCCAGTACTTC.

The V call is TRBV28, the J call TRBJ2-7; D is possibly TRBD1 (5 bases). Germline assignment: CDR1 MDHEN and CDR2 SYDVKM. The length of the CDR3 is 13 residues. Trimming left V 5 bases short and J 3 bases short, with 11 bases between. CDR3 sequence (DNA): TGTGCCAGCAGTGCTGGCAGGGACTACGAGCAGTACTTC. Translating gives CASSAGRDYEQYF.

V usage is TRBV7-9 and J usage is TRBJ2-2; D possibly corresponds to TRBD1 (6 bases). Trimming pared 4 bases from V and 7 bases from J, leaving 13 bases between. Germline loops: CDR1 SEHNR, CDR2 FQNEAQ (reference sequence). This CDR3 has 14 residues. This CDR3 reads CASSSQGVGGELFF. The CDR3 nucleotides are TGTGCCAGCAGCTCACAGGGTGTTGGCGGGGAGCTGTTTTTT.